One sample yielded the 8 T cell receptor beta chains listed below, sequenced in a study of OX40 agonist ivuxolimab in advanced cancers. Method: immunoSEQ multiplex PCR; TCRdb's copy keeps in-frame clones and lacks some. The repertoire holds tens of thousands of clones, with roughly 87% as singletons. The source was CD4+ or CD8+ T cells sorted from blood, collected in a trial of the OX40 agonist ivuxolimab. All receptors come from an adult with an advanced solid tumor such as melanoma, head and neck, liver or kidney cancer.

The J gene is TRBJ2-7, the V gene TRBV7-6; D is perhaps TRBD1 or TRBD2 (5 bases each). This CDR3 has 14 residues. V lost 5 bases to trimming and J lost 2 bases, with 13 bases between them. The germline V gene encodes CDR1 SGHVS and CDR2 FNYEAQ. Here the CDR3 reads CASSSRDGTYEQYF. In DNA, the CDR3 is TGTGCCAGCAGCAGCAGGGACGGGACCTACGAGCAGTACTTC.

The chain uses TRBV29-1 and TRBJ2-3, with 14 bases matching TRBD2. The germline gives CDR1 SQVTM, CDR2 ANQGSEA. The junction had 9 bases not matched to a gene; V was cut back by 8 bases and J by 5 bases. The CDR3 has 15 residues. CDR3 sequence: CSLGTSGGNLDTQYF. The CDR3 DNA reads as TGCAGCTTAGGGACTAGCGGGGGAAACTTAGATACGCAGTATTTT.

The chain links TRBV4-3 to TRBJ2-1; 10 bases align to TRBD1. The V and J ends lost 0 bases and 2 bases, in that order; junction bases with no gene match: 1. This CDR3 spans 16 amino acids. From germline, CDR1 is LGHNA and CDR2 YSLEER. In DNA, the CDR3 is TGCGCCAGCAGCCAAGATGGGACAGGGGCCTACAATGAGCAGTTCTTC. It encodes CASSQDGTGAYNEQFF.

This clone occurred once. The chain recombines TRBV4-3 with TRBJ1-2; D call uncertain. Trimming cost V 1 base and J 8 bases, with 17 bases left between them. Germline V gene data show CDR1 as LGHNA and CDR2 as YSLEER. The CDR3 contains 15 residues. In nucleotides, the CDR3 is TGCGCCAGCAGCCAAGCCCCGGGTACCTACCGCGGCTACACCTTC. This codes for CASSQAPGTYRGYTF.

The genes are TRBV4-3 and TRBJ2-2; no clear D gene. This CDR3 has 12 amino acids. The V gene's germline CDR1 is LGHNA and CDR2 YSLEER. Trimming pared 7 bases from V and 4 bases from J, leaving 7 bases between. The CDR3, as DNA: TGCGCCAGCATTCCAAGCACCGGGGAGCTGTTTTTT. The encoded protein is CASIPSTGELFF.

V and J are TRBV27 and TRBJ2-5, with a weak D call TRBD2 (6 bases). V was shortened by 6 bases and J by 4 bases, with 12 bases between the two germline ends. CDR3 length equals 13 residues. Germline V gene lookup returns CDR1 MNHEY and CDR2 SMNVEV (reference sequence). The CDR3: CASSYGRRETQYF. The DNA of the CDR3 is TGTGCCAGCAGCTATGGGAGGAGAGAGACCCAGTACTTC.

V gene TRBV27 combines with J gene TRBJ2-1, with 7 bases identical to TRBD1. CDR3 length: 15 residues. From germline, CDR1 is MNHEY and CDR2 SMNVEV (reference sequence). The V and J ends lost 4 bases and 4 bases, in that order; junction bases with no gene match: 7. For the CDR3, the DNA is TGTGCCAGCAGTTCCTCCCGGGACAGTTACAATGAGCAGTTCTTC. Amino acids: CASSSSRDSYNEQFF.

This sequence joins TRBV6-5 and TRBJ2-7; D is unresolved. The CDR3 has 13 amino acids. Trimming removed 0 bases at V and 5 bases at J, with 8 bases between. Germline V gene data show CDR1 as MNHEY and CDR2 as SVGAGI. CDR3 sequence reads: CASSYSRANEQYF. CDR3 coding DNA: TGTGCCAGCAGTTACTCCCGCGCGAACGAGCAGTACTTC.